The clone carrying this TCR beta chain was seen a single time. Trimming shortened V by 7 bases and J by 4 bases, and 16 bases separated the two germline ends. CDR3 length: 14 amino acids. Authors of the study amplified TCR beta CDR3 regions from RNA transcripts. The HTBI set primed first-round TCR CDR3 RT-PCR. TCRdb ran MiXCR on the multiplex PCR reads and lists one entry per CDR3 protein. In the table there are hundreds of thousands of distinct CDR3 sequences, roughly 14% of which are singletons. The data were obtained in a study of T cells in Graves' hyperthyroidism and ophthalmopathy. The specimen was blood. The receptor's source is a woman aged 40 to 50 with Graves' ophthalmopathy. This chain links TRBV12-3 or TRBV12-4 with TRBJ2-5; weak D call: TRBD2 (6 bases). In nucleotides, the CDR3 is TGTGCCAGCACGGGGGAAAACAGAAGAGAGACCCAGTACTTC. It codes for CASTGENRRETQYF.